What follows are 19 T cell receptor beta chains derived from one specimen sequenced in a study of beta chain features in type 1 diabetes. The study, taken as a whole, reports: There was a moderate but significant shortening of TCRB CDR3s in all four CD4+ subsets of Type 1 diabetes patients.

All of the isolated RNA was reverse transcribed, so expressed TCRB transcripts were sequenced. Assay used: immunoSEQ multiplex PCR; TCRdb lists only in-frame clones, some missing. The data hold some 350,000 clones, with 9.5% to 10% observed a single time. No antigen has been assigned to these receptors. The material sequenced was central memory CD4+ T cells from blood. Receptors were obtained from a man aged 25-45 years with type 1 diabetes.

This clone was seen a few times. The chain employs TRBV18 and TRBJ2-7; no clear D. The CDR3 extends over 15 amino acids. Germline V gene sequence: CDR1 KGHSH, CDR2 LQKENI. V lost 3 bases to trimming and J lost 1 base, with 13 bases between them. This CDR3 is CASSPGVAVSYEQYF. DNA for the CDR3: TGTGCCAGCTCACCCGGAGTCGCGGTGTCCTACGAGCAGTACTTC.

This chain joins TRBV18 and TRBJ2-3, with 10 bases fitting TRBD2. J gave up 3 bases and V 2 bases, and 2 bases lay outside the gene matches. CDR3 size: 15 residues. CDR1 is KGHSH, CDR2 LQKENI, per germline. The CDR3, as DNA: TGTGCCAGCTCACCAGGAGCGGGAGGGACAGATACGCAGTATTTT. Amino acids: CASSPGAGGTDTQYF. The whole variable domain, remainder taken from reference TRBV18 and TRBJ2-3, is NAGVMQNPRHLVRRRGQEARLRCSPMKGHSHVYWYRQLPEEGLKFMVYLQKENIIDESGMPKERFSAEFPKEGPSILRIQQVVRGDSAAYFCASSPGAGGTDTQYFGPGTRLTVL.

This clone was counted only a few times. The rearrangement joins TRBV28 to TRBJ1-1; D is possibly TRBD1 (5 bases). Per the germline V gene, CDR1 is MDHEN and CDR2 is SYDVKM. The CDR3 is made up of 13 amino acids. V was trimmed by 3 bases and J by 3 bases, leaving 8 bases between them. The CDR3 protein is CASSLWGDTEAFF. CDR3 coding DNA: TGTGCCAGCAGTTTGTGGGGGGACACTGAAGCTTTCTTT.

The CDR3 coding sequence is TGTGCCAGCAGCGCAACAGGGTCTAGCAATCAGCCCCAGCATTTT. Its protein is CASSATGSSNQPQHF. The V gene is TRBV7-2, the J gene TRBJ1-5; D might be TRBD1 (6 bases). Trimming pared 5 bases from V and 0 bases from J, leaving 11 bases between. Germline V gives CDR1 SGHTA, CDR2 FQGNSA. This CDR3 has 15 amino acids. The entire variable domain, with the rest obtained from reference TRBV7-2 and TRBJ1-5, is as follows: GAGVSQSPSNKVTEKGKDVELRCDPISGHTALYWYRQSLGQGLEFLIYFQGNSAPDKSGLPSDRFSAERTGGSVSTLTIQRTQQEDSAVYLCASSATGSSNQPQHFGDGTRLSIL.

V and J are TRBV19 and TRBJ1-2; no clear D gene. The CDR3 has 15 residues. CDR1 and CDR2 (germline): LNHDA, SQIVND (reference sequence). The V end was cut by 8 bases, the J end by 3 bases, with 19 bases between. The CDR3: CASFLGGSFHYGYTF. Written as DNA, the CDR3 is TGTGCCAGTTTCCTAGGAGGGAGCTTCCACTATGGCTACACCTTC.

This clone was observed at least ten times. The chain carries TRBV12-2 and TRBJ2-2. TRBV12-2 is shown as a pseudogene. The CDR3 extends over 14 amino acids. The CDR3 is CASRSLELGGELFF. In DNA form, the CDR3 reads TGTGCAAGTCGCTCTCTCGAATTGGGCGGGGAGCTGTTTTTT.

This clone has only a few counts. The chain has TRBV6-5 and TRBJ1-2; D is undetermined. There are 13 residues in the CDR3. V lost 6 bases and J lost 6, with 14 bases in between. The germline V gene encodes CDR1 MNHEY and CDR2 SVGAGI. For the CDR3, the DNA is TGTGCCAGCAGCCCGGGCCCAGCTAATGGCTACACCTTC. It is translated as CASSPGPANGYTF.

The CDR3 sequence: CASKSFRGRVKSATDTQYF. The CDR3 nucleotides read TGTGCCAGCAAATCGTTCAGGGGGCGAGTTAAGTCTGCCACAGATACGCAGTATTTT. The chain is built from TRBV21-1 and TRBJ2-3; the table names TRBD1, a call not compared with the DNA. TRBV21-1 is described as a pseudogene. This CDR3 has 19 amino acids.

This clone was seen only a few times. The V gene is TRBV28, the J gene TRBJ1-2, with TRBD1 matching over 11 bases. The CDR3 contains 17 residues. Unmatched junction bases numbered 12, after V lost 2 bases and J lost 7 bases. The germline V gene has CDR1 MDHEN and CDR2 SYDVKM. CDR3 coding DNA: TGTGCCAGCAGTTTAGGGAGTTGGGGACAGGGGGTAGGTGGCTACACCTTC. Residues: CASSLGSWGQGVGGYTF.

V usage is TRBV5-4 and J usage is TRBJ2-3; possibly TRBD2 for D (5 bases). Trimming removed 3 bases at V and 0 bases at J, with 11 bases between. This CDR3 spans 15 amino acids. CDR1 and CDR2 (germline): SGHNT, YYREEE (reference sequence). In DNA form, the CDR3 reads TGTGCCAGCAGCTCCACAAGGGAGAGCACAGATACGCAGTATTTT. It yields the protein CASSSTRESTDTQYF.

This clone has just a few counts. V gene TRBV4-1 combines with J gene TRBJ2-1; 9 nucleotides agree with TRBD2. Germline-derived CDR1 and CDR2 are MGHRA and YSYEKL. The CDR3 has 17 amino acids. With 1 base clipped from V and 6 bases from J, the junction kept 10 bases outside the gene matches. CDR3 residues: CASSQGFTLAGFNEQFF. The CDR3 nucleotides read TGCGCCAGCAGCCAAGGATTCACTCTAGCGGGATTCAATGAGCAGTTCTTC.

This clone was counted a few times. This sample also contains other DNA sequences that code for the same CDR3. The V call is TRBV19, the J call TRBJ1-1; D ambiguous. Trimming took 6 bases from V and 1 from J, leaving 3 bases between them. Germline CDR1 and CDR2: LNHDA and SQIVND (reference sequence). This CDR3 contains 11 residues. CDR3 nucleotide sequence: TGTGCCAGTAGAGGGAACACTGAAGCTTTCTTT. This sequence encodes CASRGNTEAFF.

This clone came up a few times. V usage is TRBV7-8 and J usage is TRBJ1-1, with 7 bases identical to TRBD1. This CDR3 is built from 14 residues. Germline V lookup: CDR1 SGHVS, CDR2 FQNEAQ. The V segment lost 3 bases and the J segment 3 bases; nucleotides outside the gene matches: 4. CDR3 sequence reads: CASSFLDRDTEAFF. CDR3 nucleotides: TGTGCCAGCAGCTTCCTCGACAGGGACACTGAAGCTTTCTTT.

The chain has TRBV7-2 and TRBJ2-5, with D tentatively TRBD1 (5 bases). Trimming removed 1 base at V and 5 bases at J, with 8 bases between. The CDR3 is made up of 13 amino acids. Germline assignment: CDR1 SGHTA and CDR2 FQGNSA. CDR3 loop: CASSLEGWETQYF. The CDR3 DNA sequence: TGTGCCAGCAGCTTAGAGGGGTGGGAGACCCAGTACTTC.

This sequence joins TRBV28 and TRBJ1-5; 8 bases are shared with TRBD1. Per germline, CDR1 MDHEN and CDR2 SYDVKM. This CDR3 has 17 residues. The V gene end was trimmed by 2 bases and the J gene end by 2 bases; junction bases not matched to a gene: 8. CDR3 protein: CASSLVRQGAGNQPQHF. The CDR3 nucleotides are TGTGCCAGCAGTTTAGTGCGGCAGGGGGCGGGCAATCAGCCCCAGCATTTT.

V and J are TRBV19 and TRBJ2-1, with a possible D match to TRBD2 (5 bases). Trimming took 7 bases from V and 0 from J, leaving 7 bases between them. CDR3 length: 13 residues. Germline CDR1 and CDR2: LNHDA and SQIVND (reference sequence). The CDR3 here is CASTGSSYNEQFF. CDR3 bases: TGTGCCAGTACGGGGAGCTCCTACAATGAGCAGTTCTTC.

The sample holds a few counts of this clone. The V gene is TRBV7-3, the J gene TRBJ1-2, with 7 nucleotides matching TRBD1. The CDR3 has 12 residues. Germline loops: CDR1 SGHTA, CDR2 FQGTGA. Trimming cost V 6 bases and J 8 bases; bases outside gene matches: 6. The CDR3 spells CASSTTGDGYTF. The CDR3 region has the DNA TGTGCCAGCAGTACCACAGGGGACGGCTACACCTTC.

This clone was seen only a few times. V and J are TRBV28 and TRBJ2-6; D ambiguous. CDR3 length: 15 amino acids. The germline CDR1 and CDR2 sequences are MDHEN and SYDVKM. Trimming left V 6 bases short and J 0 bases short, with 9 bases between. In nucleotides, the CDR3 is TGTGCCAGCAGCTACCACCACTCTGGGGCCAACGTCCTGACTTTC. Protein: CASSYHHSGANVLTF.

This clone was found a few times. The chain carries TRBV30 and TRBJ1-5, with D unresolved. Per germline, CDR1 GTSNPN and CDR2 SVGIG (reference sequence). The germline V and J ends were trimmed by 0 bases and 2 bases, with 8 bases remaining between them. The CDR3 length is 14 residues. CDR3 residues: CAWSVGARNQPQHF. The CDR3 DNA sequence: TGTGCCTGGAGTGTCGGAGCCCGCAATCAGCCCCAGCATTTT.